This T cell receptor (beta chain) was obtained from a study of shared clonotypes between healthy human individuals. Study-level findings and limits: The researchers took only blood, and tissue repertoires probably look different.

Comments on this clone: Its target is unknown.

The data were produced by immunoSEQ multiplex PCR, yet TCRdb's version contains in-frame clones alone and is incomplete. This sample has roughly 2.1 million clones, with about 93% found just once. Naive CD8 cells lacked CD45RO and underwent positive selection for CCR7, leaving out terminally differentiated effector memory CD45RA+ cells. There were no recent acute infections or vaccinations among the donors, who were healthy HIV-negative adults. Germline loops: CDR1 SGDLS, CDR2 YYNGEE. CDR3 length: 15 residues. Losses at the gene ends were 3 bases for V and 6 bases for J; bases not matched to a gene: 8.

Sequences were obtained from naive CD8+ T cells from PBMCs. The chain couples TRBV9 to TRBJ2-3; 9 bases agree with TRBD1. The receptor's source is a man between 18 and 29 years old in good health. Some clones in this sample may be carry-over from other donors' samples. CDR3 nucleotide sequence: TGTGCCAGCAGCGATAGGGGACAGGGAATCGATACGCAGTATTTT. This gives the protein CASSDRGQGIDTQYF.